These T cell receptor beta chains were read from a single sample in a study of blood T cell repertoires in COVID-19. TCRdb's table, derived via immunoSEQ multiplex PCR, lists solely in-frame clones and lacks some. Altogether about 420,000 clones are present, 85% to 90% being singletons, with the ten largest covering 0.8% to 0.9%. Sequencing was done on a sample of peripheral blood. The source is a man aged 18 to 29 with COVID-19, enrolled during active disease. The CDR3 runs from the conserved cysteine through the conserved F or W.

TRBJ2-3 TRBV5-1 CASRIQGKGTDTQYF
TRBJ2-7 TRBV6-1 CASSETSGQSGFDF
TRBJ1-1 TRBV7-8 CASSLTVNTEAFF
TRBJ2-5 TRBV24-1 CATSDFVGTQETQYF
TRBJ2-7 TRBV7-9 CASSLVSGTYEQYF
TRBJ2-6 TRBV4-1 CASRPGHDHPGANVLTF
TRBJ1-1 TRBV6-5 CASSFGGRTEAFF
TRBJ1-1 TRBV19 CASTPLGAGRGNTEAFF
TRBJ1-2 TRBV7-9 CASSSWRDRGRNYGYTF
TRBJ2-1 TRBV5-6 CASSFFRDYNEQFF
TRBJ2-2 TRBV5-1 CASSLVVAGTGELFF
TRBJ1-1 TRBV7-3 CASSQGGQMNTEAFF
TRBJ2-5 TRBV7-3 CASSLNRLAGAETQYF
TRBJ2-7 TRBV27 CASSYRVSYEQYF
TRBJ2-7 TRBV27 CASTTLEGGREQYF
TRBJ2-6 TRBV6-4 CASSPDYMALGANVLTF
TRBJ2-1 TRBV25-1 CASSETGSPTNEQFF
TRBJ1-5 TRBV5-6 CASSLQGVSNQPQHF
TRBJ2-1 TRBV24-1 CATSDYGTSGNNEQFF
TRBJ2-2 TRBV2 CASRLAVNTGELFF
TRBJ1-1 TRBV5-6 CASSLEGTGRTEAFF
TRBJ2-5 TRBV9 CASSVEGGTTETQYF
TRBJ2-2 TRBV6-5 CASSLQGSSGELFF
TRBJ1-4 TRBV27 CASSTDSYNEKLFF
TRBJ1-5 TRBV19 CASTGGAAYQPQHF
TRBJ1-1 TRBV20-1 CRAGGDTEAFF
TRBJ1-1 TRBV3-1/TRBV3-2 CASRGGTEAFF
TRBJ2-2 TRBV5-1 CASSLEVAGYGELFF
TRBJ1-1 TRBV11-2 CASSSETGGGTEAFF
TRBJ2-1 TRBV7-2 CASTTRGGEQFF
TRBJ2-1 TRBV7-9 CASSSGQEINEQFF
TRBJ2-7 TRBV24-1 CATSDTGTGGYEQYF
TRBJ1-1 TRBV6-5 CASSYSRTGNTEAFF
TRBJ2-3 TRBV6-6 CASSYPTDSSTDTQYF
TRBJ1-1 TRBV5-5 CASSLSSGGFVEAFF
TRBJ2-1 TRBV2 CASSVESSPYNEQFF
TRBJ2-3 TRBV9 CASSVAVGAGVSDTQYF
TRBJ1-4 TRBV5-4 CASSSMDGELFF
TRBJ2-7 TRBV27 CASAERTRYEQYF